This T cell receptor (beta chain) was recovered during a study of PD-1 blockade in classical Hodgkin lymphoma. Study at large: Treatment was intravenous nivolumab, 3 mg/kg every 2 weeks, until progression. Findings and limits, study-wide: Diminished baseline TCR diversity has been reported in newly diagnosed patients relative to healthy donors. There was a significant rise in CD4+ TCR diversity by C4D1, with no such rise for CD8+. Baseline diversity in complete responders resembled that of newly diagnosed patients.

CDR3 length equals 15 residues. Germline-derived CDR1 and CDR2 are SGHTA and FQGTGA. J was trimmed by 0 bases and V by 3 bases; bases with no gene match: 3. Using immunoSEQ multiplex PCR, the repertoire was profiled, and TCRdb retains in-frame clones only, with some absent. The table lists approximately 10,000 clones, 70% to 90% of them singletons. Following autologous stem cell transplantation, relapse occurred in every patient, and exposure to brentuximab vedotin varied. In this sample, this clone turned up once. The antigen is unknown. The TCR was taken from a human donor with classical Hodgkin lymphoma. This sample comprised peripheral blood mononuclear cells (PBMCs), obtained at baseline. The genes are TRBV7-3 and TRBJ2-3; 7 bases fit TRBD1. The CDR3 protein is CASSFTGVSTDTQYF. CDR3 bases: TGTGCCAGCAGCTTTACAGGGGTTAGCACAGATACGCAGTATTTT.